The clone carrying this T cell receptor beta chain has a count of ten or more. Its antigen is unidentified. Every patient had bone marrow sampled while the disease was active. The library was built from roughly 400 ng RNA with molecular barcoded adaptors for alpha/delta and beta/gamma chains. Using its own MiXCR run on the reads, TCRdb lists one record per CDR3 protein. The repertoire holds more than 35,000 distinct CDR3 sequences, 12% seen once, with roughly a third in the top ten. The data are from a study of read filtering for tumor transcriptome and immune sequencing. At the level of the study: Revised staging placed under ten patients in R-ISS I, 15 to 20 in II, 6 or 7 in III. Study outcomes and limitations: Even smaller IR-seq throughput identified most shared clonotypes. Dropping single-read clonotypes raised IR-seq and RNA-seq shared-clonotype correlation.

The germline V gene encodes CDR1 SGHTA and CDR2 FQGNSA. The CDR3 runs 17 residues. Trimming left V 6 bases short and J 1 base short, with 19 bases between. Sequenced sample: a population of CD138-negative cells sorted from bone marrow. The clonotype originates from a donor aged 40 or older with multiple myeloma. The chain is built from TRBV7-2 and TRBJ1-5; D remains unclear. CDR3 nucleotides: TGTGCCAGCAGTCTAGCGAGTGCAGCGGTCAGCAATCAGCCCCAGCATTTT. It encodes CASSLASAAVSNQPQHF.